The source of this T cell receptor (beta chain) is a study of blood T cells in healthy people across ages. The study's findings and limits: Older age went with lower TCR beta diversity per million T cells, in a roughly linear way.

This clonotype was counted only a few times. What it recognizes is unknown. Researchers isolated at least 6.5 million PBMCs per sample. RNA extraction gave at least 5.5 micrograms of total RNA per sample. The germline CDR1 and CDR2 sequences are MNHEY and SVGAGI. Trimming cost V 8 bases and J 0 bases, with 11 bases left between them. The length of the CDR3 is 13 residues. Then a second PCR, running roughly 7 to 11 cycles, was carried out with a sample-barcoded 5' primer and a J-beta primer mix. MiXCR was run by TCRdb on the 5' RACE reads, yielding one entry per CDR3 protein. The table shows about 970,000 distinct CDR3 sequences, with roughly half occurring only once.

The receptor's source is an older woman in good health. The V call is TRBV6-5, the J call TRBJ2-7, with D perhaps TRBD2 (7 bases). The specimen was blood. The CDR3 loop is CASGGGSSYEQYF. CDR3 nucleotide sequence: TGTGCCAGCGGGGGGGGCAGCTCCTACGAGCAGTACTTC.